One and the same sample provided the 7 T cell receptor beta chains below, sequenced in a study of vaccination effects on CD4 cells after COVID-19. Assay used: immunoSEQ multiplex PCR; TCRdb lists only in-frame clones, some missing. The sample comprises approximately 70,000 clones, about 80% of which are singletons, and approximately 0.95% rests with the top ten. After expansion with viral peptide pools in the ViraFEST assay, antigen-specific CD4+ T cells were sequenced. When around 10 days of culture had elapsed, CD4+ T cells were isolated. Each person got two doses of an mRNA SARS-CoV-2 vaccine, BNT162b2 or mRNA-1273. These receptors' targets are unknown. This specimen consisted of CD4+ T cells from PBMCs cultured with HCoV-OC43 spike peptides, obtained after COVID-19 vaccination. Stated subset: HCoV-OC43 spike overlapping peptide pool stimulation. The source is a human donor who received a COVID-19 vaccine.

This clone has just a few counts. This chain joins TRBV3-1 (or the pseudogene TRBV3-2) and TRBJ1-2, with TRBD1 matching 7 bases. The CDR3 is 15 amino acids. V gave up 7 bases and J gave up 2 bases; unmatched junction bases: 10. Germline CDR1 and CDR2: LGHDT and YNNKEL (reference sequence). DNA of the CDR3: TGTGCCAGCAAGCGGAGTACAGGGGCCAACTATGGCTACACCTTC. Translating it yields CASKRSTGANYGYTF.

CDR3 DNA: TGTGCCAGCAGAGCGTACGTAGGCGGGAGGACCCAGTACTTC. Amino acids: CASRAYVGGRTQYF. The V and J genes are TRBV9 and TRBJ2-5; 7 bases are a match to TRBD2. The CDR3 is 14 residues long. The ends lost 5 bases at V and 7 bases at J; junction bases unmatched: 11. Germline values: CDR1 SGDLS, CDR2 YYNGEE.

This clone was seen only once. The chain uses TRBV5-1 and TRBJ2-1, with 7 bases fitting TRBD2. CDR3 length: 16 amino acids. Germline loops: CDR1 SGHRS, CDR2 YFSETQ. J gave up 1 base and V 4 bases, and 8 bases lay outside the gene matches. The CDR3 sequence: CASSPVGGSSYNEQFF. The DNA of the CDR3 is TGCGCCAGCAGCCCCGTGGGGGGGAGTTCCTACAATGAGCAGTTCTTC.

The CDR3 spells CASSYTIGSKNIQYF. CDR3 nucleotides: TGTGCCAGCAGTTATACCATAGGGTCCAAAAACATTCAGTACTTC. This sequence joins TRBV6-5 and TRBJ2-4; D ambiguous. The CDR3 length is 15 residues. The V end was cut by 3 bases, the J end by 2 bases, with 11 bases between. Germline CDR1 MNHEY, CDR2 SVGAGI.

The V and J genes are TRBV24-1 and TRBJ2-2, with TRBD1 matching 9 bases. CDR3 size: 16 residues. CDR1 and CDR2 from the germline V gene are KGHDR and SFDVKD. Trimming cost V 5 bases and J 2 bases; bases outside gene matches: 5. CDR3 in DNA: TGTGCCACCAGTGCCTCGGGACAGGGAAACACCGGGGAGCTGTTTTTT. Its protein is CATSASGQGNTGELFF.

The chain combines TRBV7-9 with TRBJ1-2; 7 bases align to TRBD1. The V segment lost 1 base and the J segment 8 bases; nucleotides outside the gene matches: 10. Germline V gene lookup returns CDR1 SEHNR and CDR2 FQNEAQ (reference sequence). CDR3 length equals 15 residues. CDR3 sequence: CASSLVGRGPGGYTF. The DNA of the CDR3 is TGTGCCAGCAGCTTAGTCGGGAGGGGGCCGGGAGGCTACACCTTC.

The rearrangement uses TRBV18 and TRBJ1-2; D gene ambiguous. Per germline, CDR1 KGHSH and CDR2 LQKENI. The CDR3 totals 15 residues. V was clipped by 3 bases and J by 3 bases, with 14 bases between them. The CDR3 nucleotides read TGTGCCAGCTCACCTACGGTCCACGGGGACTATGGCTACACCTTC. Translation gives CASSPTVHGDYGYTF.